This T cell receptor (beta chain) was sequenced during a study of metastatic and nonmetastatic thyroid tumors. Study details: Repertoires were compared across blood and tumor or nodule tissue from malignant and benign thyroid patients.

V lost 6 bases, J lost 10 bases, and 11 bases stayed unmatched. The CDR3 length is 14 residues. Germline values: CDR1 MDHEN, CDR2 SYDVKM. No treatment had been given to any patient before thyroid surgery. The study's findings and limits: Malignant tumors reportedly showed significantly higher TCR beta diversity than benign nodules in both blood and tumor.

Original processing notes: A distant-metastasis classifier for papillary thyroid cancer was built using CDR3 differences across clinicopathological groups. With MiXCR, TCRdb reprocessed the PCR reads. The V and J calls follow TCRdb's processing rather than the paper's. The sample holds 80,000 to 85,000 clones, about an eighth seen once. This clone was observed at least ten times. Its antigen is currently unknown. This receptor was identified in a female donor with papillary thyroid cancer or a benign thyroid nodule (not recorded which). Some clones in this sample may be carry-over from other donors' samples. Sequencing was carried out using tumor tissue. The rearrangement joins TRBV28 to TRBJ2-1, with 8 positions matching TRBD1. CDR3 amino acids: CASSTDRGVREQFF. DNA of the CDR3: TGTGCCAGCAGCACCGACAGGGGAGTAAGGGAGCAGTTCTTC.